This T cell receptor (beta chain) was sequenced for a study of blood T cell repertoires in COVID-19 (TCRdb year 2020). Some background on the complete study: Collaborator samples came from the United States, Italy and Spain and covered acute and convalescent phases of COVID-19. The prospective study material was composed of cDNA or gDNA derived from T cells, B-cell-depleted T cells, or PBMCs. HLA class I and class II types, where available, came from metadata supplied by the sample provider rather than from assay-based typing. Samples were obtained from the ongoing ImmuneRACE study (first 160 participants) and from about 1,300 subjects provided by 6 global collaborators. Subjects who had been exposed to COVID-19, were actively infected with it, or had recovered from it provided the deeply sampled blood TCRbeta repertoires that made up the dataset. A freely available public database, intended as a resource for researchers studying the immune response to SARS-CoV-2, is where the repertoires were released. A de-identified subject ID, COVID-19 status, age in years and sex were almost always included in the sample metadata. On the study overall, not on this receptor specifically: The amount of clinical and demographic metadata varied by source and participant and was provided uncurated.

In the prospective study, participants were roughly 18 to 89 years old, resided in about 25 geographic areas of the United States, and were enrolled through a virtual design. In the prospective study, participants were assigned to cohorts based on the clinical history participants reported in a screening survey and a study questionnaire. Recovered participants in ImmuneRACE Cohort 3 were defined by two consecutive negative NP/OP PCR tests, clearance by a healthcare professional, or resolution of symptoms. Mobile phlebotomists in the prospective study collected whole blood, serum and a nasopharyngeal or oropharyngeal swab from every participant. Prospective study participants could optionally give additional blood draws and questionnaires over a 2-month period. Before DNA extraction, prospective study blood samples were shipped either frozen or at room temperature. About this clone: No cognate antigen has been identified for it. Per-nucleotide qualities are absent, and no much larger clonotype sits a single base away.

The CDR3 sequence holds 12 residues, the cysteine and phenylalanine included. Only the CDR3 DNA stays, 36 bases, in frame from base 1. Reading the germline V gene gives CDR1 SNHLY and CDR2 FYNNEI. The junction shows trimming of 5 bases on V and 6 bases on J, plus 8 bases between the germline ends. TCRbeta CDR3 regions were amplified from genomic DNA by means of the immunoSEQ Assay, a bias-controlled multiplex PCR. Concerning the study's data processing: Within the assay, amplification of reference gene primers was used to estimate how many nucleated cells each sample contained. Sequence reads were collapsed and filtered to measure the absolute abundance of every unique TCRbeta CDR3 rearrangement. For each sample, productive Simpson clonality was calculated as the square root of Simpson's diversity index across productive rearrangements. The table comes from immuneACCESS by way of TCRdb, which keeps in-frame sequences with V and J called. Part of the clones is missing from these tables; in studies checked, under half for an unresolved V gene and the rest for unknown reasons. For V, J and clone size, that table is used; D and trimming come from the DNA. For this sample there are hundreds of thousands of clones; about 90% appear just once. About 0.93% of the sample rests with the top ten.

Sequenced input: PBMCs or T cells enriched from blood (not recorded which). This TCR came from a woman aged 25 to 39 who had recovered from COVID-19. This receptor chain uses TRBV2 and TRBJ1-5; too little of a D gene remains to name it. In nucleotide form, the sequence is TGTGCCAGCAGTTCTGATAGTCAGCCCCAGCATTTT. It codes for CASSSDSQPQHF.